Included here is one T cell receptor beta chain sequence, with context. The data belong to a study of blood T cell repertoires in COVID-19. Across the whole study: Donors in the United States, Italy and Spain gave samples during acute or convalescent COVID-19. Nucleic acid was either cDNA or gDNA, and it came from T cells, B-cell-depleted T cells, or PBMCs.

V was clipped by 0 bases and J by 5 bases, with 12 bases between them. Germline loops: CDR1 SGHRS, CDR2 YFSETQ. The CDR3 length is 15 residues. Original data processing: Estimation of nucleated cell counts was performed using reference gene primer amplification. The data were produced by immunoSEQ multiplex PCR, yet TCRdb's version contains in-frame clones alone and is incomplete. That table supplies the V and J calls and clone size; D and trimming were determined from the DNA. The profile shows about 300,000 clones, approximately 86% of them singletons. Sequenced input: peripheral blood. The clonotype comes from a man younger than 30 with active or convalescent COVID-19. This chain links TRBV5-1 with TRBJ2-1, with D maybe TRBD1 (6 bases). The CDR3 region is CASSLASPGDNEQFF. In DNA, the CDR3 is TGCGCCAGCAGCTTGGCTTCCCCAGGGGACAATGAGCAGTTCTTC.